The clone carrying this T cell receptor (beta chain) showed up many times. Germline V lookup: CDR1 MNHEY, CDR2 SMNVEV (reference sequence). V trimming: 6 bases; J trimming: 4 bases; junction bases outside the gene matches: 7. This CDR3 has 15 amino acids. The data were produced by immunoSEQ multiplex PCR, yet TCRdb's version contains in-frame clones alone and is incomplete. Recorded here are around 35,000 clones, none singletons. These data belong to a study of T cells after posttransplantation cyclophosphamide. This sequence was found in a woman aged 50 to 65 in good health and a related stem cell transplant donor. The sample was PBMCs. The genes are TRBV27 and TRBJ2-1; 9 nucleotides align to TRBD1. The chain's CDR3 is CASRAGTGTYNEQFF. Written as DNA, the CDR3 is TGTGCCAGCAGAGCCGGGACAGGGACATACAATGAGCAGTTCTTC.